Sequencing of this TCR beta chain was carried out in a study of neoadjuvant anti-PD-1 for oral cavity cancer. Method: immunoSEQ multiplex PCR; TCRdb's copy keeps in-frame clones and lacks some. The table records under 9,500 clones, around 63% of them present only once. This clone was counted between two and nine times. The input for sequencing was tumor tissue, taken before nivolumab (anti-PD-1) treatment. The receptor was isolated from a person between 35 and 79 years old with oral cavity squamous cell carcinoma.

CDR3: CARNRSNYGYTF. The CDR3 DNA reads TGCGCCAGAAACCGGAGTAACTATGGCTACACCTTC. The chain has TRBV10-1 and TRBJ1-2; no definite D call. CDR1 and CDR2 from the germline V gene are WNHNN and SYGVQD (reference sequence). Between the trimmed V and J ends, which lost 9 bases and 1 base, there was a span of 9 bases. This CDR3 region has 12 residues.